This TCR beta chain is from a study of neoadjuvant anti-PD-1 for oral cavity cancer (dated by TCRdb to the early 2020s). In the study overall: Three to four biweekly doses of nivolumab at 3 mg/kg were mostly administered to patients before curative-intent surgical resection. Patients who did not progress were given a fourth nivolumab dose at about day 43 and had definitive surgical resection on days 50-56. Under RECIST 1.1, patients with complete response, partial response or stable disease were classed as responders, and patients with progression were classed as non-responders. A roughly 35% response rate was observed in the parent correlative cohort, in which around eleven patients were included. The investigation overall reported the following: The TCR analyses had only a few patients in each response group, and the authors called for validation in larger cohorts. After neoadjuvant nivolumab, significantly higher T cell clonality (Gini index) was found within PBMCs in non-responders than in responders. Higher pretreatment blood TCRbeta clonality and lower post-treatment tumor TCRbeta clonality were correlated with higher pretreatment blood Treg/Th17 ratios.

Per the publication, the time point label means: before neoadjuvant nivolumab. None of the patients had received prior systemic or radiation treatment, and all were newly diagnosed with stage II-IVA oral cavity squamous cell carcinoma. The cohort was made up of patients with locally advanced, HPV-negative oral cavity squamous cell carcinoma. Peripheral blood mononuclear cells were analyzed directly and were not maintained or expanded in culture. Samples were obtained from a longitudinal correlative study of a single-arm phase II trial of neoadjuvant nivolumab in oral cavity squamous cell carcinoma. Genomic DNA-based TCRbeta sequencing was performed on subject-matched pre- and post-treatment PBMCs and tumors from three responders and three non-responders. Peripheral blood mononuclear cells were collected before nivolumab treatment and again after treatment, at the time of surgery. Genomic DNA was isolated from PBMCs using the Maxwell RSC DNA from Cells kit.

Remarks on this clone: Its cognate antigen has yet to be identified. No per-base quality is available; no much larger clone lies one base away.

For deep sequencing, PBMC libraries mostly used approximately 500 ng of input genomic DNA, with six replicates for each sample. The immunoSEQ hsTCRbeta kit was used to prepare TCRbeta libraries according to the manufacturer's instructions. An Illumina NovaSeq 6000 S4 flow cell was used to sequence the final libraries, which had first been combined to 3 nM. The original pipeline was this. Raw data preprocessing and quality control were performed with the immunoSEQ Analyzer. The analysis was limited to productive rearrangements, and each clonotype was defined by a unique CDR3 amino acid sequence. Repertoire clonality was estimated as the Gini-Simpson index, which was computed with the R package tcR. Student's t test was used to compare Gini indices, and Pearson correlation was used to assess associations with tumor size change. TCRdb carries this immuneACCESS record with in-frame sequences only. Its versions omit some clonotypes, under half of them owing to an unresolved V gene in the studies checked, with the rest unexplained. V and J calls and clone size come straight from that table; D and trimming were deduced from the DNA. This sample lists around 12,000 clones; over 50% were detected once. The biggest ten clones account for over 2% of the sample.

The CDR3 covers 11 residues, taking in both the cysteine and the phenylalanine. The retained sequence is limited to the CDR3, 33 bases, with the frame set at the first base. CDR1 SGHRS and CDR2 YFSETQ are derived from the germline V gene. The germline ends are 9 bases apart after V is trimmed by 5 bases and J by 6 bases. The sample was PBMCs, taken before nivolumab (anti-PD-1) treatment. The receptor comes from a person between 40 and 85 years old with oral cavity squamous cell carcinoma. The chain was built from TRBV5-1 and TRBJ2-7; TRBD2 is perhaps the D gene, given 5 matching bases. The CDR3 amino acid sequence is: CASRLGREQYF. The base sequence is TGCGCCAGCAGACTAGGGCGCGAGCAGTACTTC.